This TCR beta chain appears in the sequencing data of a study of blood T cell repertoires in COVID-19. Study at large: Collection of acute and convalescent COVID-19 samples took place in the United States, Italy and Spain. The cDNA or gDNA used as material had been derived from T cells, B-cell-depleted T cells, or PBMCs.

Germline assignment: CDR1 WSHSY and CDR2 SAAADI. The J segment lost 6 bases and the V segment lost 4 bases, leaving 2 bases of the junction unmatched. The CDR3 totals 13 residues. At least ten counts were recorded for this clone. Original data processing: Scientists estimated how many nucleated cells there were by amplifying reference gene primers. Sequencing was performed with immunoSEQ multiplex PCR; in TCRdb, only in-frame clones are kept and a portion is missing. The DNA gave D and trimming, while V, J and clone size come from that table. The table lists approximately 99,000 clones, about four fifths of them singletons.

The sequenced sample was peripheral blood. The chain joins TRBV10-2 to TRBJ1-2; 10 nucleotides agree with TRBD1. This TCR was recovered from an older man with active or convalescent COVID-19. The CDR3 DNA reads as TGCGCCAGCAGTGGCGGGACAGGGGATGGCTACACCTTC. It encodes CASSGGTGDGYTF.